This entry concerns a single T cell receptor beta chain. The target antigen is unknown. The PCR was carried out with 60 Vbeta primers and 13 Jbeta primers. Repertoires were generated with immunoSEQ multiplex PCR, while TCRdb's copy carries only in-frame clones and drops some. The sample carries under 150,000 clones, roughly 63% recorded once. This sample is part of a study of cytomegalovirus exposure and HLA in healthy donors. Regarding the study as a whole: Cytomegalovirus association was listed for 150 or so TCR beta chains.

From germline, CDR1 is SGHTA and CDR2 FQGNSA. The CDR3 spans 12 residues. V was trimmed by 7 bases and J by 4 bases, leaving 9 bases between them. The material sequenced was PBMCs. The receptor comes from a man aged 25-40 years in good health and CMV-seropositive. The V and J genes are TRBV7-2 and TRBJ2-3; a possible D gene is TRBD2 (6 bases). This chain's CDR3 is CASNERADTQYF. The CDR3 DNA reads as TGTGCCAGCAACGAGCGGGCAGATACGCAGTATTTT.